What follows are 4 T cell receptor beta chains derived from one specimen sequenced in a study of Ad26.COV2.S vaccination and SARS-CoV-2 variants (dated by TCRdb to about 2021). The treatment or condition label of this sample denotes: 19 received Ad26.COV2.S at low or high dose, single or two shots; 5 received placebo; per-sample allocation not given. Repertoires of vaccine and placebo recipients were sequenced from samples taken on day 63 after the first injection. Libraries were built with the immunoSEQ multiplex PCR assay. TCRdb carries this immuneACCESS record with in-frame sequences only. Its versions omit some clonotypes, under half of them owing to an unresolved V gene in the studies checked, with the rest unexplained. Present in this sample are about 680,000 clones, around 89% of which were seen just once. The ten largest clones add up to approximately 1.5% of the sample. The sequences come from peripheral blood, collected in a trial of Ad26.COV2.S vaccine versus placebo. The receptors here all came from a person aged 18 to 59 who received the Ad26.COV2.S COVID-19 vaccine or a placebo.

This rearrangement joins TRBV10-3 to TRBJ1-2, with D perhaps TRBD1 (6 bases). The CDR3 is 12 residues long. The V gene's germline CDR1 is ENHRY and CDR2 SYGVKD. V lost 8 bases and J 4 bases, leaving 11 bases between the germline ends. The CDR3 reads CAIGYRAYGYTF. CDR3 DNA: TGTGCCATCGGGTACAGGGCCTATGGCTACACCTTC.

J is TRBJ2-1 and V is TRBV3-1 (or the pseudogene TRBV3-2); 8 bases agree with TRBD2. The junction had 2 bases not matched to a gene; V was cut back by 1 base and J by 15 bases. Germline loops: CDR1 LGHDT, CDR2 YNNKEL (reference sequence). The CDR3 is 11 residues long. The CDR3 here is CASSQAGGRFF. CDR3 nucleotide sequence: TGTGCCAGCAGCCAAGCGGGGGGGAGGTTCTTC.

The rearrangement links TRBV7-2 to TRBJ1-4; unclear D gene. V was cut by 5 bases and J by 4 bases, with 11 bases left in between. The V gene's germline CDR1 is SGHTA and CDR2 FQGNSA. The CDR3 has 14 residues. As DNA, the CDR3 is TGTGCCAGCAGCGTGCGACGGGGTAATGAAAAACTGTTTTTT. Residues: CASSVRRGNEKLFF.

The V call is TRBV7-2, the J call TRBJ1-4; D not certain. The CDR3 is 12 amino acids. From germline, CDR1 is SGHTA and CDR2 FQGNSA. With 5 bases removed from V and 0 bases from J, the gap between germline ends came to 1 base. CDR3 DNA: TGTGCCAGCAGCCCAACTAATGAAAAACTGTTTTTT. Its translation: CASSPTNEKLFF.